The T cell receptor (beta chain) under discussion was sequenced for a study of OX40 agonist ivuxolimab in advanced cancers. Study-level background: A mean age of about 56 years, range roughly 20 to 90, was recorded, and approximately 80% were male. Study-wide results and caveats: Expanded clones were, on average, more numerous in CD8+ T cells than in CD4+. Expanded peripheral T cells had an undetermined antigen specificity.

Comments on this clone: The antigen is unknown.

Sequencing was performed with immunoSEQ multiplex PCR; in TCRdb, only in-frame clones are kept and a portion is missing. The sample contains 13,000 to 15,000 clones, approximately 90% of which appear only once. This sequence was found in an adult with an advanced solid tumor such as melanoma, head and neck, liver or kidney cancer. The sample was CD4+ or CD8+ T cells sorted from blood, taken in a trial of the OX40 agonist ivuxolimab.

The CDR3 coding sequence is TGTGCCAGCACAGGGACAGGGCGGCTCTCTTGGTATGGCTACACCTTC. Encoded protein: CASTGTGRLSWYGYTF. The chain is built from TRBV21-1 and TRBJ1-2; the table's D gene call, TRBD1, was not cross checked with the DNA. TRBV21-1 is listed as a pseudogene. The CDR3 contains 16 residues.